These 6 T cell receptor beta chains were sequenced from one sample in a study of PD-1 blockade in classical Hodgkin lymphoma. Time point denoted: newly diagnosed, previously untreated cHL patient sample. Data came from immunoSEQ multiplex PCR; TCRdb stores just in-frame clones and leaves some out. The table lists some 28,000 clones, roughly 90% of them singletons. The sample comprised peripheral blood mononuclear cells (PBMCs). These receptors were taken from a human donor with classical Hodgkin lymphoma.

This clone was counted a single time. The gene calls are TRBV10-2 and TRBJ1-5; the match to TRBD1 covers 12 bases. Germline V lookup: CDR1 WSHSY, CDR2 SAAADI. The V gene end was trimmed by 8 bases and the J gene end by 6 bases; junction bases not matched to a gene: 5. The CDR3 covers 14 residues. CDR3 loop: CASWDRGRGQPQHF. CDR3 coding DNA: TGCGCCAGCTGGGACAGGGGGCGCGGTCAGCCCCAGCATTTT.

The V and J genes are TRBV25-1 and TRBJ1-6; D call uncertain. The CDR3 totals 15 residues. The V end lost 8 bases, the J end lost 0 bases, and 11 bases lay between the germline ends. CDR1 and CDR2 (germline): MGHDK, SYGVNS. DNA of the CDR3: TGTGCCAGCGGAGGACTGAGCTCCTATAATTCACCCCTCCACTTT. Translating gives CASGGLSSYNSPLHF.

The chain carries TRBV7-2 and TRBJ2-1, with TRBD2 matching over 9 bases. V shed 5 bases, J shed 4 bases, and the junction held 6 bases outside the gene matches. The CDR3 is made up of 15 amino acids. The germline V gene encodes CDR1 SGHTA and CDR2 FQGNSA. The CDR3 DNA reads TGTGCCAGCAGCCTTACTAGCGGGCGATACAATGAGCAGTTCTTC. It translates to CASSLTSGRYNEQFF.

The J gene is TRBJ1-2, the V gene TRBV11-2; 7 nucleotides line up with TRBD1. The germline CDR1 and CDR2 sequences are SGHAT and FQNNGV. Losses at the gene ends were 5 bases for V and 4 bases for J; bases not matched to a gene: 4. The CDR3 spans 13 residues. The CDR3 DNA sequence: TGTGCCAGCAGCCAGGGACAGTCCTATGGCTACACCTTC. Translated, it gives CASSQGQSYGYTF.

The genes are TRBV27 and TRBJ2-5; D gene unclear. V was pared by 3 bases and J by 4 bases, with 15 bases between. The CDR3 length is 15 residues. Germline assignment: CDR1 MNHEY and CDR2 SMNVEV (reference sequence). The CDR3 loop is CASSLIGWNGETQYF. The CDR3 DNA is TGTGCCAGCAGTTTGATAGGGTGGAATGGAGAGACCCAGTACTTC.

This sequence joins TRBV11-1 and TRBJ2-3; 12 bases line up with TRBD2. Germline assignment: CDR1 SGHAT and CDR2 FQDESV (reference sequence). The junction had 9 bases not matched to a gene; V was cut back by 2 bases and J by 6 bases. The CDR3 has 17 residues. This chain's CDR3 is CASSLFASGRAWDTQYF. CDR3 bases: TGTGCCAGCAGCTTATTTGCTAGCGGGAGGGCCTGGGATACGCAGTATTTT. The full variable domain, in which reference TRBV11-1 and TRBJ2-3 provide the parts outside the CDR3, is EAEVAQSPRYKITEKSQAVAFWCDPISGHATLYWYRQILGQGPELLVQFQDESVVDDSQLPKDRFSAERLKGVDSTLKIQPAELGDSAMYLCASSLFASGRAWDTQYFGPGTRLTVL.